The 24 T cell receptor beta chains below were found in one sample sequenced in a study of blood T cell repertoires in COVID-19. Clones were read by immunoSEQ multiplex PCR, and TCRdb kept only the in-frame ones, dropping some. The table lists some 150,000 clones, roughly 88% of them singletons. The sample was PBMCs or T cells enriched from blood (not recorded which). The receptors originated from a man aged 50 or older who had recovered from COVID-19.

The chain links TRBV28 to TRBJ1-5; D is unclear. CDR3 length: 12 amino acids. The V and J ends lost 2 bases and 10 bases respectively, with 9 bases between them. CDR1 is MDHEN, CDR2 SYDVKM, per germline. Written as DNA, the CDR3 is TGTGCCAGCAGTTTACGAGGGCATCCCCAGCATTTT. It codes for CASSLRGHPQHF.

This chain uses TRBV5-6 with TRBJ1-5; 8 bases align to TRBD1. This CDR3 has 16 residues. Unmatched junction bases numbered 13, after V lost 5 bases and J lost 6 bases. CDR1 is SGHDT, CDR2 YYEEEE, per germline. The CDR3 DNA sequence: TGTGCCAGCAGTCCGTCCCCAGGGGGCTTAGGTCAGCCCCAGCATTTT. This encodes CASSPSPGGLGQPQHF. The full variable domain, rest sourced from reference TRBV5-6 and TRBJ1-5, is DAGVTQSPTHLIKTRGQQVTLRCSPKSGHDTVSWYQQALGQGPQFIFQYYEEEERQRGNFPDRFSGHQFPNYSSELNVNALLLGDSALYLCASSPSPGGLGQPQHFGDGTRLSIL.

The chain carries TRBV6-5 and TRBJ1-5; D unclear. This CDR3 has 12 amino acids. V dropped 6 bases and J dropped 3 bases, with 6 bases sitting between them. Germline V gene data show CDR1 as MNHEY and CDR2 as SVGAGI. This CDR3 is CASRGLNQPQHF. Written as DNA, the CDR3 is TGTGCCAGCAGGGGCCTCAATCAGCCCCAGCATTTT.

This clone was seen a single time. The CDR3 DNA reads as TGTGCCAGCTCACCAAGAGTCGCAGGGGGCGATGAAAAACTGTTTTTT. Its protein product is CASSPRVAGGDEKLFF. The chain combines TRBV18 with TRBJ1-4, with 8 bases lining up with TRBD1. Germline V gene lookup returns CDR1 KGHSH and CDR2 LQKENI. This CDR3 contains 16 residues. The V and J ends lost 2 bases and 6 bases, in that order; junction bases with no gene match: 8.

This clone was seen once. The chain links TRBV5-1 to TRBJ1-5; D not certain. Germline values: CDR1 SGHRS, CDR2 YFSETQ. CDR3 length: 15 residues. V gave up 0 bases and J gave up 2 bases, with 9 bases separating them. DNA for the CDR3: TGCGCCAGCAGCTTGGGGTCCGGGGGCAATCAGCCCCAGCATTTT. Its protein product is CASSLGSGGNQPQHF.

The rearrangement joins TRBV28 to TRBJ1-4, with D perhaps TRBD1 (6 bases). Germline V gene data show CDR1 as MDHEN and CDR2 as SYDVKM. There are 16 residues in the CDR3. Trimming left V 4 bases short and J 3 bases short, with 15 bases between. This chain's CDR3 is CASSSITGSPNEKLFF. As DNA, the CDR3 is TGTGCCAGCAGTTCAATAACAGGGTCCCCTAATGAAAAACTGTTTTTT.

This clone was counted a few times. The gene calls are TRBV13 and TRBJ1-1, with 9 bases matching TRBD1. CDR1 PRHDT and CDR2 FYEKMQ come from the germline V gene (reference sequence). This CDR3 is 14 amino acids long. J lost 5 bases, V lost 5 bases, and 6 bases had no gene match. The CDR3 protein is CASSTRDRETEAFF. The CDR3 nucleotides are TGTGCCAGCAGCACCCGGGACAGGGAAACTGAAGCTTTCTTT.

The V and J genes are TRBV4-3 and TRBJ1-1; D ambiguous. V shed 0 bases and J shed 0 bases, with 8 bases lying between them. The germline V gene has CDR1 LGHNA and CDR2 YSLEER. The CDR3 consists of 15 residues. The CDR3 DNA reads as TGCGCCAGCAGCCAAGAGGGCAGAGTGAACACTGAAGCTTTCTTT. Translating gives CASSQEGRVNTEAFF.

The chain combines TRBV5-4 with TRBJ1-2; the match to TRBD1 covers 10 bases. This CDR3 has 17 amino acids. With 6 bases clipped from V and 6 bases from J, the junction kept 17 bases outside the gene matches. Germline V gene data show CDR1 as SGHNT and CDR2 as YYREEE (reference sequence). Here the CDR3 DNA reads TGTGCCAGCACCCCGGGGGTTGTGGACAGGGGGTTAGATGGCTACACCTTC. It is translated as CASTPGVVDRGLDGYTF.

This sequence joins TRBV6-5 and TRBJ1-2; TRBD1 matches 10 bases. This CDR3 comprises 13 residues. CDR1 and CDR2 from the germline V gene are MNHEY and SVGAGI. V trimming: 5 bases; J trimming: 6 bases; junction bases outside the gene matches: 3. Written as DNA, the CDR3 is TGTGCCAGCAGTAGGGGACAGGGGAATGGCTACACCTTC. As protein: CASSRGQGNGYTF.

This chain joins TRBV9 and TRBJ1-6; weak D call: TRBD1 (5 bases). Per germline, CDR1 SGDLS and CDR2 YYNGEE. Trimming pared 0 bases from V and 8 bases from J, leaving 12 bases between. This CDR3 is 15 amino acids long. CDR3 bases: TGTGCCAGCAGCGTAGGTGGGGCAAATTATTCACCCCTCCACTTT. It codes for CASSVGGANYSPLHF.

The J gene is TRBJ2-3, the V gene TRBV12-5, with TRBD1 identical over 9 bases. The CDR3 is 15 amino acids. V lost 6 bases, J lost 2 bases, and 6 bases stayed unmatched. The germline CDR1 and CDR2 sequences are LGHNT and FRNRAP. This chain's CDR3 is CASGAGTGNTDTQYF. CDR3 DNA: TGTGCTAGTGGCGCCGGGACAGGGAACACAGATACGCAGTATTTT. Using reference TRBV12-5 and TRBJ2-3 for the parts outside the CDR3, the full variable domain is DARVTQTPRHKVTEMGQEVTMRCQPILGHNTVFWYRQTMMQGLELLAYFRNRAPLDDSGMPKDRFSAEMPDATLATLKIQPSEPRDSAVYFCASGAGTGNTDTQYFGPGTRLTVL.

The genes are TRBV20-1 and TRBJ2-5; D perhaps matches TRBD2 (5 bases). The CDR3 sequence is 13 residues long. Per germline, CDR1 DFQATT and CDR2 SNEGSKA (reference sequence). Trimming shortened V by 3 bases and J by 0 bases, and 8 bases separated the two germline ends. CDR3 sequence (DNA): TGCAGTGCTAGTTCGGGGTACCAAGAGACCCAGTACTTC. Protein product: CSASSGYQETQYF.

J is TRBJ1-2 and V is TRBV12-3 or TRBV12-4; D is possibly TRBD1 (6 bases). This CDR3 region has 13 residues. V shed 7 bases and J shed 3 bases, with 12 bases lying between them. CDR3 sequence: CASTPDSYYGYTF. The CDR3 nucleotides are TGTGCCAGCACCCCGGACAGTTACTATGGCTACACCTTC.

Regarding this clone: Within the sample, other DNA sequences also encode this same CDR3. The CDR3 is CASSQVRWEKLFF. DNA of the CDR3: TGTGCCAGCAGCCAAGTTCGGTGGGAAAAACTGTTTTTT. The V gene is TRBV3-1 (or the pseudogene TRBV3-2), the J gene TRBJ1-4; no definite D call. CDR3 length equals 13 residues. CDR1 and CDR2 from the germline V gene are LGHDT and YNNKEL (reference sequence). Trimming shortened V by 1 base and J by 8 bases, and 8 bases separated the two germline ends.

The genes are TRBV28 and TRBJ2-2, with unresolved D. V was trimmed by 3 bases and J by 0 bases, leaving 8 bases between them. Germline lookup yields CDR1 MDHEN and CDR2 SYDVKM. The CDR3 contains 15 residues. CDR3 amino acids: CASSFRPTNTGELFF. The CDR3 region has the DNA TGTGCCAGCAGTTTCAGGCCCACGAACACCGGGGAGCTGTTTTTT.

The chain carries TRBV7-8 and TRBJ1-6, with no clear D. Trimming took off 3 bases at V and 6 bases at J, with 12 bases between the two ends. This CDR3 region has 15 residues. Germline loops: CDR1 SGHVS, CDR2 FQNEAQ. The CDR3 coding sequence is TGTGCCAGCAGCTTCGGAGGGCAGGTTAATTCACCCCTCCACTTT. This sequence encodes CASSFGGQVNSPLHF.

V gene TRBV5-1 combines with J gene TRBJ2-1, with a tentative D call TRBD2 (5 bases). The CDR3 consists of 15 residues. Germline lookup yields CDR1 SGHRS and CDR2 YFSETQ. V lost 4 bases and J lost 0, with 11 bases in between. The CDR3 nucleotides are TGCGCCAGCAGCCCGCCCCGGGGCTCCTACAATGAGCAGTTCTTC. Amino acid sequence: CASSPPRGSYNEQFF.

This rearrangement joins TRBV2 to TRBJ2-7, with TRBD1 as a possible D gene (5 bases). Between the trimmed V and J ends, which lost 6 bases and 6 bases, there was a span of 12 bases. The CDR3 is 12 residues long. Germline V gene sequence: CDR1 SNHLY, CDR2 FYNNEI. This CDR3 reads CASSSGMGEQYV. CDR3 nucleotides: TGTGCCAGCAGCTCAGGGATGGGCGAGCAGTACGTC.

V is TRBV5-6 and J is TRBJ2-7; 7 bases match TRBD1. Per germline, CDR1 SGHDT and CDR2 YYEEEE. The V segment lost 4 bases and the J segment 3 bases; nucleotides outside the gene matches: 16. The CDR3 is 17 residues long. CDR3 nucleotides: TGTGCCAGCAGCCCCGGACAGGCGTTATCTAAATTCTACGAGCAGTACGTC. As protein: CASSPGQALSKFYEQYV.

The rearrangement links TRBV7-8 to TRBJ1-2; D is ambiguous. The V gene's germline CDR1 is SGHVS and CDR2 FQNEAQ. V dropped 5 bases and J dropped 2 bases, with 12 bases sitting between them. There are 14 residues in the CDR3. CDR3 loop: CASSPITENYGYTF. CDR3 DNA sequence: TGTGCCAGCAGCCCTATAACTGAGAACTATGGCTACACCTTC.

The chain joins TRBV11-2 to TRBJ1-2; possible D gene TRBD1, 5 bases. The CDR3 extends over 14 amino acids. Looked up from germline, CDR1 is SGHAT and CDR2 is FQNNGV. Deletions cut 1 base from V and 4 bases from J, with 10 bases between. DNA of the CDR3: TGTGCCAGCAGCTTAGTCACAGGACCCTATGGCTACACCTTC. The encoded protein is CASSLVTGPYGYTF.

The chain is built from TRBV28 and TRBJ1-5, with 12 positions matching TRBD1. CDR3 size: 16 residues. The germline V gene encodes CDR1 MDHEN and CDR2 SYDVKM. V trimming: 6 bases; J trimming: 8 bases; junction bases outside the gene matches: 11. CDR3 residues: CASRVSGTGGTEPQHF. CDR3 coding DNA: TGTGCCAGCAGGGTGTCGGGGACAGGGGGCACGGAGCCCCAGCATTTT.

The chain uses TRBV9 and TRBJ1-1, with 8 positions matching TRBD1. From germline, CDR1 is SGDLS and CDR2 YYNGEE. This CDR3 is 17 amino acids long. V was pared by 5 bases and J by 5 bases, with 17 bases of the junction left unmatched. The CDR3 DNA reads as TGTGCCAGCAGTCGAGTCACGGGCCGGACAGGGAATACTGAAGCTTTCTTT. Amino acids: CASSRVTGRTGNTEAFF.